The clone carrying this T cell receptor beta chain was seen a few times. Its target is not known. Together with a sample-barcoded 5' primer, a J-beta primer mix was included in a second PCR lasting about 7 to 12 cycles. Each cDNA molecule, via a template-switch adaptor with 12 random nucleotides, was tagged. TCRdb ran MiXCR on the 5' RACE reads and lists one entry per CDR3 protein. The sample comprises about 730,000 distinct CDR3 sequences, around 46% of which are singletons, and roughly 20% rests with the top ten. This sample stems from a study of blood T cells in healthy people across ages. Broader study findings: No conclusive comparison of naive versus antigen-experienced cells was possible with unsorted PBMCs.

Per germline, CDR1 MDHEN and CDR2 SYDVKM. The CDR3 runs 14 residues. Losses at the gene ends were 8 bases for V and 4 bases for J; bases not matched to a gene: 8. The chain has TRBV28 and TRBJ2-1, with TRBD2 matching over 7 bases. Input material: blood. The sequence came from a woman aged 60 to 75 in good health. CDR3 DNA: TGTGCCAGCTGGGGGGGGATATGGTACAATGAGCAGTTCTTC. Translation gives CASWGGIWYNEQFF.